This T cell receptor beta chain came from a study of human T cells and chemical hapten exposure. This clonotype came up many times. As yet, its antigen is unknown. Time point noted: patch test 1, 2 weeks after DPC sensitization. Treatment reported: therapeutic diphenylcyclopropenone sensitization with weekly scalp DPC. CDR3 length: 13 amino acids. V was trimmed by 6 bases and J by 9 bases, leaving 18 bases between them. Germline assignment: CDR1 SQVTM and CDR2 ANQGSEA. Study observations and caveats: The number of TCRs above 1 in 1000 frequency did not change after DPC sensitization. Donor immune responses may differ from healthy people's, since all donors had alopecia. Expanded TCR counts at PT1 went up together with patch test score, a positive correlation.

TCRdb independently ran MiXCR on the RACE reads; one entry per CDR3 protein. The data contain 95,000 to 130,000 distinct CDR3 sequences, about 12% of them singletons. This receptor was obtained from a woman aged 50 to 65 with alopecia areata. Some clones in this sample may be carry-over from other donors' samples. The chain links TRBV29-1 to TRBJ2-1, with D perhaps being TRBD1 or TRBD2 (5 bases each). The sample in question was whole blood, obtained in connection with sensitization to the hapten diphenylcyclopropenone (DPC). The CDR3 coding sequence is TGCAGCGTGGGACCTCCGCGCAAGGGTGAGCAGTTCTTC. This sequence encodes CSVGPPRKGEQFF.